Each of the 5 T cell receptor beta chains below was sequenced from the same sample in a study of T cells in Graves' hyperthyroidism and ophthalmopathy. RNA transcripts gave rise to amplified TCR beta CDR3 regions. Carried out on the TCR CDR3, a first-round RT-PCR used the HTBI primer set. TCRdb re-called the multiplex PCR reads with MiXCR, one entry per CDR3 protein. The data show some 620,000 distinct CDR3 sequences, with 15% to 20% seen just once and around 3.9% held by the top ten. Sequencing was carried out using blood. These receptors came from a woman aged 25 to 39 with Graves' hyperthyroidism.

The chain recombines TRBV5-1 with TRBJ2-2, with no clear D. Germline CDR1 is SGHRS and CDR2 is YFSETQ. The ends were cut back, 6 bases at V and 2 bases at J, with 11 bases in the middle. The CDR3 spans 14 residues. The CDR3, as DNA: TGCGCCAGCAAGGTGGATCCAAACACCGGGGAGCTGTTTTTT. Amino acid sequence: CASKVDPNTGELFF.

The V gene is TRBV2, the J gene TRBJ2-2, with TRBD2 matching 8 bases. The CDR3 consists of 14 residues. Germline CDR1 reads SNHLY; CDR2 reads FYNNEI. After removal of 6 bases from V and 4 bases from J, the junction contained 4 bases not matched to a gene. CDR3 sequence (DNA): TGTGCCAGCAGGGAACTAGCGGCCACCGGGGAGCTGTTTTTT. Its translation is CASRELAATGELFF.

This clonotype was counted ten times or more. The rearrangement uses TRBV18 and TRBJ1-3; the D is unclear. This CDR3 region has 14 residues. Germline loops: CDR1 KGHSH, CDR2 LQKENI. Deletions cut 1 base from V and 3 bases from J, with 7 bases between. CDR3 in DNA: TGTGCCAGCTCACCACAGGAGTTTGGAAACACCATATATTTT. Its protein product is CASSPQEFGNTIYF.

This clonotype appeared many times. CDR3 region: CASSPPVPSHASGSTDTQYF. Here the CDR3 DNA reads TGTGCCAGCAGCCCCCCTGTGCCTAGCCATGCCTCCGGGAGCACAGATACGCAGTATTTT. The rearrangement links TRBV11-3 to TRBJ2-3, with D maybe TRBD2 (5 bases). CDR3 size: 20 residues. V lost 5 bases and J lost 0, with 27 bases in between. Germline assignment: CDR1 SGHNT and CDR2 YENEEA.

V and J are TRBV5-6 and TRBJ1-5; TRBD1 matches at 9 bases. Germline lookup yields CDR1 SGHDT and CDR2 YYEEEE. Germline trimming cut 2 bases from V and 6 bases from J; bases unmatched to any gene: 9. The CDR3 consists of 16 residues. As DNA, the CDR3 is TGTGCCAGCAGCTTATATTACAGGGGGCCTAGTCAGCCCCAGCATTTT. It is translated as CASSLYYRGPSQPQHF.